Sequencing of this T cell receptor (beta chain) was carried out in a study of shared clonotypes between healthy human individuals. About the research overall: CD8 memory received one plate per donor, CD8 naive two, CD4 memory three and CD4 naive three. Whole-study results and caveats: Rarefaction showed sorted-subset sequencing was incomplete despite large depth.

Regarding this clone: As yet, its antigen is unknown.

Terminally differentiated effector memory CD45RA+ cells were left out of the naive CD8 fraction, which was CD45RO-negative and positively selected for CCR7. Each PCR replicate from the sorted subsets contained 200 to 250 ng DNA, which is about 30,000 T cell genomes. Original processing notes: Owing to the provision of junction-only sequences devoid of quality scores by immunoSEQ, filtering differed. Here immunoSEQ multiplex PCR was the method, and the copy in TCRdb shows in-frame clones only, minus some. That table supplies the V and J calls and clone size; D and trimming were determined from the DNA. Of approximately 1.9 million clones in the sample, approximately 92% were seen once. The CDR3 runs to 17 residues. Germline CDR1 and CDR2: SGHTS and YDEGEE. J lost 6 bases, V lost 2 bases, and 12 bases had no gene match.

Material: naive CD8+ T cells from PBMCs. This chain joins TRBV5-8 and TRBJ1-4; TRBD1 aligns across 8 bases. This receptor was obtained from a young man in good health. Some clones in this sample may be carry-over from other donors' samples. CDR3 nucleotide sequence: TGTGCCAGCAGCTTATGGACAGGGCAGCGGATAGATGAAAAACTGTTTTTT. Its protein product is CASSLWTGQRIDEKLFF.